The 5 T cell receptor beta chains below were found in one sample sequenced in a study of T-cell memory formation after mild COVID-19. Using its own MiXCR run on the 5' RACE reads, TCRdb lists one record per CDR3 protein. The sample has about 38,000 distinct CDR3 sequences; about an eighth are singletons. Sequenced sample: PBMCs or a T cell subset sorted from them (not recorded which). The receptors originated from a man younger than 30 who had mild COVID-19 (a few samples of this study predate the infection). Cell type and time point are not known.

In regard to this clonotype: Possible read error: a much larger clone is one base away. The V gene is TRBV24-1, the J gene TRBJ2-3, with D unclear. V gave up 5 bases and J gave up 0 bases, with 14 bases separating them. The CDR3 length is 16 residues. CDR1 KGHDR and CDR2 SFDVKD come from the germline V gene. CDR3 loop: CATSAARVGSTDTQYF. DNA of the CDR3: TGTGCCACCAGTGCCGCCCGGGTCGGTAGCACAGATACGCAGTATTTT.

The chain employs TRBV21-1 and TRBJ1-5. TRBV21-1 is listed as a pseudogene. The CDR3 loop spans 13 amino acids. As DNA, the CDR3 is TGTGCCATTCTTGACATGCACAATCAGCCCCAGCATTTT. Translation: CAILDMHNQPQHF.

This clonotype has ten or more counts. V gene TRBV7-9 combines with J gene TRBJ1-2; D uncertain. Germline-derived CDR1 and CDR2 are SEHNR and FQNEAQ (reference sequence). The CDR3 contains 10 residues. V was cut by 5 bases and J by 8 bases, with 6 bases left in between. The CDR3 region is CASSDGGYTF. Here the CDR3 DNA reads TGTGCCAGCAGCGACGGGGGCTACACCTTC.

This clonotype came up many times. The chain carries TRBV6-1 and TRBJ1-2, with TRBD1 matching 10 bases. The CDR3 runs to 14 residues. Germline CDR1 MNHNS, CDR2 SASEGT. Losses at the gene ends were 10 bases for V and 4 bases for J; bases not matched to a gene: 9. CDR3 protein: CATTRRDRGYGYTF. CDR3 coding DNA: TGTGCCACCACACGCCGGGACAGGGGCTATGGCTACACCTTC.

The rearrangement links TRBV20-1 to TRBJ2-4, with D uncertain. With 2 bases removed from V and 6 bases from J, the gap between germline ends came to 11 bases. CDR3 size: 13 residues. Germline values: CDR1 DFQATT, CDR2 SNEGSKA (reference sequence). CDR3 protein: CSARITYGNIQYF. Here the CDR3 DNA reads TGCAGTGCTAGAATAACGTATGGAAACATTCAGTACTTC.